The clone carrying this TCR beta chain was recorded at least ten times. Its specificity is unknown. This CDR3 has 12 amino acids. V shed 5 bases and J shed 1 base, with 7 bases lying between them. The germline V gene encodes CDR1 DFQATT and CDR2 SNEGSKA (reference sequence). The data stem from a study of breast tumors, draining lymph nodes, adjacent tissues. General study findings and limits: Findings are consistent with lymph node origin and intratumoral expansion of most tumor T cells. Tumor TCR diversity was below lymph nodes but above nontumor tissue. Luminal-like breast cancer showed significantly higher tumor–nontumor repertoire similarity than basal-like. That most tumor T cells come from lymph nodes remained unproven.

The lymph nodes were axillary draining lymph nodes from breast cancer patients. TCRdb passed the multiplex PCR reads through MiXCR, listing each CDR3 protein once. The data show 200,000 to 250,000 distinct CDR3 sequences, roughly a third seen once. Sequenced material: axillary lymph node tissue. The sequence was obtained from a female donor with breast cancer. Some clones in this sample may be carry-over from other donors' samples. The rearrangement uses TRBV20-1 and TRBJ2-3; maybe TRBD2 (5 bases). CDR3 loop: CSAPGGTDTQYF. Written as DNA, the CDR3 is TGCAGTGCTCCCGGGGGCACAGATACGCAGTATTTT.